The subject of this entry is one T cell receptor beta chain. Its antigen remains unidentified. The data belong to a study of T-cell reconstitution after alpha-beta-depleted transplantation in children. Notes on the study in general: The high TCRbeta diversity at day 60 in some patients came from surviving recipient T cells and thymic progenitors. Alpha-beta T cells present about two months after transplant were reported to originate from several hundred expanded graft clones.

The CDR3 runs to 12 residues. The V gene's germline CDR1 is SQVTM and CDR2 ANQGSEA. V was clipped by 7 bases and J by 2 bases, with 11 bases between them. Unique molecular identifiers tagged the TCRbeta library. TCRdb recomputed calls from the PCR reads with MiXCR, one row per CDR3 protein. The table has about 830,000 distinct CDR3 sequences, 16% seen once; the top ten hold about 5%. The genes are TRBV29-1 and TRBJ1-2; unclear D gene. This TCR came from a male patient younger than 18 who had a stem cell transplant for acute lymphoblastic leukemia, so the T cells may come from the graft donor. This specimen consisted of PBMCs, mostly from graft donor cells, obtained 360 days after TCRalphabeta/CD19-depleted stem cell transplant. CDR3 DNA sequence: TGCAGCGGCCGGGGAGGCAACTATGGCTACACCTTC. Its protein product is CSGRGGNYGYTF.